This T cell receptor (beta chain) was sequenced in a study of early T cells in non-severe SARS-CoV-2 infection (TCRdb year 2021). With regard to the full study: Because TCR sequencing was done on bulk RNA from unsorted whole blood, the alpha and beta chains could not be paired. The full study reports these points: VDJdb matching was skewed toward anti-spike CD8 responses and likely underestimated virus-specific expansions by missing private and CD4 specificities.

This was a case-control study nested in a cohort of healthcare workers in London, UK, who had nasopharyngeal swab PCR tests and blood samples taken every week. Healthcare workers were enrolled in the week of the UK lockdown, from 23 to 31 March 2020, and were followed every week for up to roughly 15 weeks. This clonotype is regarded as medium-sized (0.01 to 0.1%). Its antigen has not been determined. Base qualities were left out, and no much larger clone turns up one base away. Libraries came from 5' RACE. The sample was run on a NextSeq 500. In the TCR library protocol, unique molecular identifiers were attached to individual cDNA molecules to correct for PCR bias and sequencing error. TCR alpha and beta chains were both sequenced, and the abundances of alpha and beta sequences in each sample were closely correlated with each other. The authors processed their data as follows. Decombinator V4 was used to perform V gene, J gene and CDR3 annotation of TCR sequences. TCRs were defined as expanded if a significant change between any two time points was detected under a Poisson model with p below 0.0001. TCR abundances were normalised to the total number of TCRs sequenced per sample and expressed as counts per million. TRAV1-2 paired with TRAJ12, TRAJ20 or TRAJ33 defined MAIT TCRs, while TRAV10 paired with TRAJ18 defined iNKT TCRs. VDJdb, accessed on 1 November 2021, was searched for TCRs annotated for CMV, EBV and SARS-CoV-2, and TCRs annotated for more than one antigen were excluded. TCRdb itself trimmed the public reads at Q25 with fastp, ran MiXCR and retained productive beta chains. Each entry merges the rows of one CDR3 protein and shows their most common DNA and genes. TCRdb's processing, not the study's, gives the V and J calls here. For this sample the table gives roughly 63,000 distinct CDR3 sequences, of which 10% to 15% were detected only once. Less than 6% of the sample is in the top ten clones.

V is trimmed back by 6 bases and J by 10 bases, and the junction contains 8 bases that no gene match accounts for. Taken from cysteine to phenylalanine, the CDR3 has 15 residues. Just the 45-base CDR3 DNA is kept, in frame starting at base 1. CDR1 and CDR2 are read off the germline V gene as MNHEY and SVGEGT. The origin of this receptor is an adult who was a healthcare worker with PCR-confirmed SARS-CoV-2 infection or an uninfected control (not recorded which). The sequenced sample consisted of whole blood. The chain is assembled from TRBV6-2 or TRBV6-3 and TRBJ1-6, with 11 bases aligning to TRBD1. The CDR3 protein: CASRPGQGALSPLHF. The DNA sequence is TGTGCCAGCAGACCAGGACAGGGGGCATTGTCACCCCTCCACTTT.